One T cell receptor (beta chain) is described in this entry. Generated by immunoSEQ multiplex PCR, the TCRdb table keeps only in-frame clones and is missing some. The sample lists about 260,000 clones, about 87% seen once, with over 5% in the top ten. This sample is drawn from a study of blood T cell repertoires in COVID-19. Study information: PBMCs, B-cell-depleted T cells, or T cells were the source of the cDNA or gDNA that made up the material.

CDR3 length: 14 residues. Germline V gene lookup returns CDR1 LNHDA and CDR2 SQIVND (reference sequence). V was clipped by 5 bases and J by 0 bases, with 11 bases between them. The chain joins TRBV19 to TRBJ2-7, with TRBD1 as a possible D gene (6 bases). The specimen was peripheral blood. The receptor was derived from a woman between 55 and 75 years old with COVID-19, enrolled during active disease. The CDR3 coding sequence is TGTGCCAGTAGTTCCCCGGGACACTCCTACGAGCAGTACTTC. It is translated as CASSSPGHSYEQYF.